The 25 T cell receptor beta chains given below trace back to one sample, sequenced in a study of blood T cell repertoires in COVID-19. TCRdb's copy holds only in-frame clones and misses some; the assay was immunoSEQ multiplex PCR. Of some 330,000 clones detected, 80% to 90% appear once; the ten largest clones hold about 1.9%. What was sequenced was PBMCs or T cells enriched from blood (not recorded which). The receptor set was obtained from a man in his forties in a cohort exposed to, infected with or recovered from COVID-19 (not recorded which).

J is TRBJ1-3 and V is TRBV14; no firm D call. V lost 6 bases, J lost 0 bases, and 3 bases lay in between. Germline CDR1 SGHDN, CDR2 FVKESK. CDR3 length: 12 amino acids. The DNA for the CDR3 is TGTGCCAGCAGTTACTCTGGAAACACCATATATTTT. Translating it yields CASSYSGNTIYF.

Here the CDR3 reads CASSSEDEQFF. As DNA, the CDR3 is TGTGCCAGCAGCTCGGAGGATGAGCAGTTCTTC. The gene calls are TRBV3-1 (or the pseudogene TRBV3-2) and TRBJ2-1; D may be TRBD2 (5 bases). The germline CDR1 and CDR2 sequences are LGHDT and YNNKEL (reference sequence). Trimming shortened V by 5 bases and J by 8 bases, and 7 bases separated the two germline ends. The CDR3 is made up of 11 amino acids.

The chain combines TRBV18 with TRBJ1-1; D call uncertain. The V end lost 3 bases, the J end lost 3 bases, and 8 bases lay between the germline ends. Germline V lookup: CDR1 KGHSH, CDR2 LQKENI. This CDR3 comprises 13 residues. In nucleotides, the CDR3 is TGTGCCAGCTCACCTCTCGCAGACACTGAAGCTTTCTTT. Translating gives CASSPLADTEAFF.

The rearrangement uses TRBV7-6 and TRBJ1-1; 7 nucleotides align to TRBD1. CDR3 size: 15 residues. Germline loops: CDR1 SGHVS, CDR2 FNYEAQ. Trimming at V came to 3 bases and at J to 10 bases, leaving 14 bases not matched to a gene. CDR3 loop: CASSFQKHGQEVAFF. The CDR3 DNA follows: TGTGCCAGCAGCTTCCAGAAGCACGGACAGGAGGTAGCTTTCTTT.

The rearrangement links TRBV5-1 to TRBJ1-4, with TRBD1 identical over 9 bases. V gave up 3 bases and J gave up 2 bases; unmatched junction bases: 5. Germline V lookup: CDR1 SGHRS, CDR2 YFSETQ. This CDR3 has 16 residues. CDR3 coding DNA: TGCGCCAGCAGCTCGGGACAGGGTGTCACTAATGAAAAACTGTTTTTT. It specifies CASSSGQGVTNEKLFF.

The genes are TRBV27 and TRBJ2-2; possibly TRBD1 for D (6 bases). This CDR3 is built from 14 residues. Germline-derived CDR1 and CDR2 are MNHEY and SMNVEV (reference sequence). V gave up 5 bases and J gave up 6 bases, with 13 bases separating them. CDR3 sequence reads: CASSVRQAPGELFF. CDR3 bases: TGTGCCAGCAGTGTACGACAGGCCCCCGGGGAGCTGTTTTTT.

The chain has TRBV6-5 and TRBJ2-7; TRBD2 matches 8 bases. The CDR3 length is 14 residues. Trimming cost V 5 bases and J 4 bases; bases outside gene matches: 7. Germline V gene lookup returns CDR1 MNHEY and CDR2 SVGAGI. The CDR3 loop is CASSISGSGYEQYF. CDR3 nucleotides: TGTGCCAGCAGTATAAGCGGGAGCGGGTACGAGCAGTACTTC.

This clone is a singleton in its sample. This rearrangement joins TRBV14 to TRBJ2-7, with D maybe TRBD2 (5 bases). CDR1 SGHDN and CDR2 FVKESK come from the germline V gene. Trimming left V 7 bases short and J 0 bases short, with 13 bases between. The CDR3 is 14 amino acids. CDR3 protein: CASTTGSISYEQYF. Written as DNA, the CDR3 is TGTGCCAGCACCACGGGATCCATCTCCTACGAGCAGTACTTC.

V gene TRBV3-1 (or the pseudogene TRBV3-2) combines with J gene TRBJ1-5; D is uncertain. Trimming took 5 bases from V and 8 from J, leaving 13 bases between them. CDR3 length: 13 residues. Germline V lookup: CDR1 LGHDT, CDR2 YNNKEL (reference sequence). DNA for the CDR3: TGTGCCAGCAGCGTCGGACGGGAGAAGCCCCAGCATTTT. Translating it yields CASSVGREKPQHF.

The rearrangement uses TRBV27 and TRBJ1-5; D perhaps matches TRBD1 (5 bases). Per germline, CDR1 MNHEY and CDR2 SMNVEV (reference sequence). Trimming removed 0 bases from V and 7 bases from J, with 13 bases in between. CDR3 length: 15 residues. The CDR3 reads CASSLSQGSGQPQHF. CDR3 DNA: TGTGCCAGCAGTTTATCCCAGGGATCCGGGCAGCCCCAGCATTTT.

The chain links TRBV5-1 to TRBJ2-5; D unclear. This CDR3 has 15 residues. V was shortened by 3 bases and J by 1 base, with 13 bases between the two germline ends. Germline loops: CDR1 SGHRS, CDR2 YFSETQ. The CDR3 spells CASSSTYGPQETQYF. The DNA of the CDR3 is TGCGCCAGCAGCTCCACATATGGGCCCCAAGAGACCCAGTACTTC. Looking up the rest from reference TRBV5-1 and TRBJ2-5 gives the full variable domain: KAGVTQTPRYLIKTRGQQVTLSCSPISGHRSVSWYQQTPGQGLQFLFEYFSETQRNKGNFPGRFSGRQFSNSRSEMNVSTLELGDSALYLCASSSTYGPQETQYFGPGTRLLVL.

This CDR3 reads CASSLDEKLFF. The CDR3 bases are TGTGCCAGCAGCCTAGATGAAAAACTGTTTTTT. This rearrangement joins TRBV3-1 (or the pseudogene TRBV3-2) to TRBJ1-4, with no clear D. Germline CDR1 and CDR2: LGHDT and YNNKEL (reference sequence). This CDR3 region has 11 residues. Trimming took 4 bases from V and 6 from J, leaving 3 bases between them.

V gene TRBV6-1 combines with J gene TRBJ2-1, with 11 bases identical to TRBD2. Germline V CDR1 and CDR2: MNHNS, SASEGT. This CDR3 has 15 amino acids. The J segment lost 7 bases and the V segment lost 3 bases, leaving 5 bases of the junction unmatched. Here the CDR3 DNA reads TGTGCCAGCAGTGACGGGTCTAGCGGGAGGAATGAGCAGTTCTTC. Amino acids: CASSDGSSGRNEQFF.

This chain links TRBV19 with TRBJ2-5, with TRBD2 matching 10 bases. Germline V CDR1 and CDR2: LNHDA, SQIVND (reference sequence). Trimming removed 5 bases from V and 5 bases from J; junction bases left unmatched: 5. The CDR3 length is 14 residues. The CDR3 loop is CASSASGRGETQYF. The CDR3 DNA sequence: TGTGCCAGTAGTGCTAGCGGGAGAGGGGAGACCCAGTACTTC.

The gene calls are TRBV5-8 and TRBJ2-6; D gene unclear. The CDR3 sequence is 15 residues long. Germline-derived CDR1 and CDR2 are SGHTS and YDEGEE. Between the trimmed V and J ends, which lost 1 base and 1 base, there was a span of 6 bases. The CDR3 bases are TGTGCCAGCAGCTTGTCCGGGTCTGGGGCCAACGTCCTGACTTTC. It specifies CASSLSGSGANVLTF.

The chain carries TRBV24-1 and TRBJ2-5; 8 bases are shared with TRBD2. Germline V gene sequence: CDR1 KGHDR, CDR2 SFDVKD. V lost 5 bases to trimming and J lost 2 bases; unmatched junction nucleotides: 3. The CDR3 covers 14 residues. The CDR3 region is CATSGAGGQETQYF. Here the CDR3 DNA reads TGTGCCACCAGTGGCGCGGGAGGACAAGAGACCCAGTACTTC.

V usage is TRBV28 and J usage is TRBJ1-2, with TRBD1 matching 8 bases. Trimming removed 1 base from V and 6 bases from J; junction bases left unmatched: 10. The CDR3 is 16 amino acids. Germline loops: CDR1 MDHEN, CDR2 SYDVKM. CDR3 coding DNA: TGTGCCAGCAGTTTATCTCGTGGACAGGGAATAAATGGCTACACCTTC. This translates into CASSLSRGQGINGYTF.

The genes are TRBV2 and TRBJ1-5; D is possibly TRBD1 (6 bases). The V end lost 6 bases, the J end lost 5 bases, and 14 bases lay between the germline ends. CDR3 length: 14 amino acids. CDR1 SNHLY and CDR2 FYNNEI come from the germline V gene. The CDR3 sequence is CASRGDIDYQPQHF. The CDR3 DNA reads as TGTGCCAGCAGAGGGGACATAGATTATCAGCCCCAGCATTTT. Supplemented by reference TRBV2 and TRBJ1-5, the full variable domain reads EPEVTQTPSHQVTQMGQEVILRCVPISNHLYFYWYRQILGQKVEFLVSFYNNEISEKSEIFDDQFSVERPDGSNFTLKIRSTKLEDSAMYFCASRGDIDYQPQHFGDGTRLSIL.

This chain connects TRBV25-1 to TRBJ1-5; 8 positions match TRBD1. J was trimmed by 4 bases and V by 6 bases; bases with no gene match: 5. Germline assignment: CDR1 MGHDK and CDR2 SYGVNS. The CDR3 has 14 amino acids. The CDR3 DNA is TGTGCCAGCAGAGGACAGGGACAGAATCAGCCCCAGCATTTT. Translation gives CASRGQGQNQPQHF.

Here the CDR3 DNA reads TGTGCCAGCAGCCCAGGAGGACTAGCGGGACGAGAGACCCAGTACTTC. This sequence encodes CASSPGGLAGRETQYF. The chain recombines TRBV9 with TRBJ2-5; 12 nucleotides match TRBD2. Germline lookup yields CDR1 SGDLS and CDR2 YYNGEE. With 4 bases clipped from V and 4 bases from J, the junction kept 8 bases outside the gene matches. The CDR3 spans 16 residues.

This chain links TRBV28 with TRBJ1-6; D call uncertain. V gave up 4 bases and J gave up 8 bases, with 15 bases separating them. Germline-derived CDR1 and CDR2 are MDHEN and SYDVKM. CDR3 length equals 15 residues. The CDR3 DNA sequence: TGTGCCAGCAGTTCAGAGGCGTTAGGCCATTCACCCCTCCACTTT. Translation: CASSSEALGHSPLHF.

The chain joins TRBV7-9 to TRBJ1-4; perhaps TRBD1 as D (6 bases). The CDR3 is 14 residues long. The V end lost 1 base, the J end lost 8 bases, and 11 bases lay between the germline ends. The V gene's germline CDR1 is SEHNR and CDR2 FQNEAQ (reference sequence). The CDR3 DNA is TGTGCCAGCAGCTTAGGCTCAGGGGCCGAAAAACTGTTTTTT. Translated: CASSLGSGAEKLFF.

As for this clone: Other DNA sequences from this sample encode an identical CDR3 as well. The CDR3 DNA reads as TGCGCCAGCAGTTCGGGAAGAACAACTAATGAAAAACTGTTTTTT. Encoded protein: CASSSGRTTNEKLFF. V usage is TRBV5-1 and J usage is TRBJ1-4; D call uncertain. Between the trimmed V and J ends, which lost 5 bases and 0 bases, there was a span of 11 bases. The CDR3 spans 15 residues. Germline V gene data show CDR1 as SGHRS and CDR2 as YFSETQ.

The rearrangement joins TRBV2 to TRBJ2-1; 7 nucleotides agree with TRBD1. The ends lost 6 bases at V and 4 bases at J; junction bases unmatched: 6. Germline V lookup: CDR1 SNHLY, CDR2 FYNNEI. CDR3 size: 14 residues. The CDR3 DNA reads TGTGCCAGCAGGGCTGACAGGGCTTACAATGAGCAGTTCTTC. Its protein is CASRADRAYNEQFF.

V usage is TRBV10-1 and J usage is TRBJ1-1; 7 bases are shared with TRBD1. Germline V gene data show CDR1 as WNHNN and CDR2 as SYGVQD (reference sequence). The CDR3 sequence is 13 residues long. Trimming at V came to 2 bases and at J to 6 bases, leaving 3 bases not matched to a gene. CDR3 coding DNA: TGCGCCAGCAGTGAGGCCCAGGGGGCTGAAGCTTTCTTT. Amino acids: CASSEAQGAEAFF.